This T cell receptor (beta chain) was recorded in a study of T cell repertoires in cytomegalovirus infection. Study details: Researchers turned to recently identified HLA-C-restricted CMV epitopes as well as well-studied HLA-B-restricted ones. It can be stated that public TCR beta signatures indicated CMV infection as well as a matching HLA type.

The germline CDR1 and CDR2 sequences are MNHEY and SMNVEV (reference sequence). This CDR3 contains 14 residues. The germline V and J ends were trimmed by 5 bases and 1 base, with 11 bases remaining between them. TCRdb itself ran the reads through MiXCR, one entry per CDR3 protein. Altogether hundreds of thousands of distinct CDR3 sequences are present, roughly 33% being singletons, with the ten largest covering about 20%. About this clonotype itself: Its antigen is unknown.

This clonotype was obtained from a human donor in good health (CMV status not recorded). Some clones in this sample may be carry-over from other donors' samples. The genes are TRBV27 and TRBJ1-1, with unresolved D. The sequences come from cultured PBMCs, collected from culture after CMV antigen stimulation. The CDR3 coding sequence is TGTGCCAGCAGTGCCCGGAGAGAGAACACTGAAGCTTTCTTT. This translates into CASSARRENTEAFF.